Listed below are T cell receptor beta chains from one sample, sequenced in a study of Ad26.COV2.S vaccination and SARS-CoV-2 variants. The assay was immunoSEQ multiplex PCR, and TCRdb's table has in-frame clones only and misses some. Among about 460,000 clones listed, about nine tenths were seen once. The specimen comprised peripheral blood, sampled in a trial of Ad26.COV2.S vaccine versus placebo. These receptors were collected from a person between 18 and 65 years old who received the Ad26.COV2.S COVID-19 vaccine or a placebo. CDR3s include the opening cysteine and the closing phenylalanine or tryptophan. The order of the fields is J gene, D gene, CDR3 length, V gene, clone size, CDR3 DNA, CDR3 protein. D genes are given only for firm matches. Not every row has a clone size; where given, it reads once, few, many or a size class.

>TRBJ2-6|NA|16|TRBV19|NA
TGTGCCAGTAGTATAGATCCAGGCTCTGGGGCCAACGTCCTGACTTTC
CASSIDPGSGANVLTF
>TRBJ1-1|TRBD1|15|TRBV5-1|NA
TGCGCCAGCAGCTCCCAGACAGGGCCGAACACTGAAGCTTTCTTT
CASSSQTGPNTEAFF
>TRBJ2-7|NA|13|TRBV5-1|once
TGCGCCAGCAGCTTGGGGTCCTCCTACGAGCAGTACTTC
CASSLGSSYEQYF
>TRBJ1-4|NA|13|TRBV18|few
TGTGCCAGCTCACCTTCGGGGGATGAAAAACTGTTTTTT
CASSPSGDEKLFF
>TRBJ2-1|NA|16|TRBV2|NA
TGTGCCAGCAACAAGGGGCCACCACAACCGGACAATGAGCAGTTCTTC
CASNKGPPQPDNEQFF
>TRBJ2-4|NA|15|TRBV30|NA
TGTGCCTGGAGTGTACTCGGGACTTTCAAAAACATTCAGTACTTC
CAWSVLGTFKNIQYF
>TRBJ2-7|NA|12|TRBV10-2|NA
TGCGCCAGCAGTATCAAGGTCTACGAGCAGTACTTC
CASSIKVYEQYF
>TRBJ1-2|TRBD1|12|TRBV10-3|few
TGTGCCACCTTACCTTCGACAGGGCTGTACACCTTC
CATLPSTGLYTF
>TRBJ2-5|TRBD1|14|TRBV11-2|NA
TGTGCCAGCACCACGGGACAGGGACAAGAGACCCAGTACTTC
CASTTGQGQETQYF
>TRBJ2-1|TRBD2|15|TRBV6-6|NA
TGTGCCAGCACTAACGGGGGGGCCTCATACAATGAGCAGTTCTTC
CASTNGGASYNEQFF
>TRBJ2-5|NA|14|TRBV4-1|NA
TGCGCCAGCAGCCGCCTAGTGGCCCCAGAGACCCAGTACTTC
CASSRLVAPETQYF
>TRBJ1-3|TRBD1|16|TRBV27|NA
TGTGCCAGCAAATTGACAGGGATGACCTCTGGAAACACCATATATTTT
CASKLTGMTSGNTIYF
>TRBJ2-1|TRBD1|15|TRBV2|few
TGTGCCAGCAGCGATGGACAGGGACTCTACAATGAGCAGTTCTTC
CASSDGQGLYNEQFF
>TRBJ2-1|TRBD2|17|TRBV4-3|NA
TGCGCCAGCAGCCATAGCGGGGGGGCTATGAGGTACAATGAGCAGTTCTTC
CASSHSGGAMRYNEQFF
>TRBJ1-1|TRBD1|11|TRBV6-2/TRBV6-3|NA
TGTGCCAGCAGCCCCGGGACAGGAGCTTTCTTT
CASSPGTGAFF
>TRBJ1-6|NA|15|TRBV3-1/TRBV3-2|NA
TGTGCCAGCAGCCAAGCCGGGACATATAATTCACCCCTCCACTTT
CASSQAGTYNSPLHF
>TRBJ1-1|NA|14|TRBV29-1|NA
TGCAGCGTTGAGGCTAATGGGGTGAACACTGAAGCTTTCTTT
CSVEANGVNTEAFF
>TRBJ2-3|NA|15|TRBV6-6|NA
TGTGCCAGCAGCGAACCTAGCGAGAGCACAGATACGCAGTATTTT
CASSEPSESTDTQYF
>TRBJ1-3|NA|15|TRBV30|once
TGTGCCTGGAAGGAGGGCCCCAACTCTGGAAACACCATATATTTT
CAWKEGPNSGNTIYF
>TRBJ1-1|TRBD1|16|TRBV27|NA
TGTGCCAGCAGAGAGAGGGTGACAGGGGGCTTGGCTGAAGCTTTCTTT
CASRERVTGGLAEAFF
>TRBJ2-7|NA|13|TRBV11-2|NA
TGTGCCAGCAGCCCTGGACAAGCCCACGAGCAGTACTTC
CASSPGQAHEQYF
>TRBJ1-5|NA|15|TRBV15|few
TGTGCCACCAGCAGTAATTTGGGCAGCAATCAGCCCCAGCATTTT
CATSSNLGSNQPQHF
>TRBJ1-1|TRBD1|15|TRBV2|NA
TGTGCCAGCAGTGAAGGCCTCTCCGGGACAGGGGGAGCTTTCTTT
CASSEGLSGTGGAFF
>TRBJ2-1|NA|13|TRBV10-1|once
TGCGCCAGCAGTGAGTCGACGTCTAGCGAGCAGTTCTTC
CASSESTSSEQFF
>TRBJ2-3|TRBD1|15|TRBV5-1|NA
TGCGCCAGCAGCGGGGACAGGGGAGCCACAGATACGCAGTATTTT
CASSGDRGATDTQYF
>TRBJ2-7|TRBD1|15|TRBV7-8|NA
TGTGCCAGCAGCTCTCGCCAGGGGGCGGTTTACGAGCAGTACTTC
CASSSRQGAVYEQYF
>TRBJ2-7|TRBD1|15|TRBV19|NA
TGTGCCAGTAGCACACCGGGACAGGGACTTTACGAGCAGTACTTC
CASSTPGQGLYEQYF
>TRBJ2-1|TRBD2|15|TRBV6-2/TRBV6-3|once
TGTGCCAGCAGTTCTCCCTTGGCGGGGGGCGGTGAGCAGTTCTTC
CASSSPLAGGGEQFF
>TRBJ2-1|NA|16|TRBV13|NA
TGTGCCAGCAGCTCGAGACAGACACTCTCCTACAATGAGCAGTTCTTC
CASSSRQTLSYNEQFF
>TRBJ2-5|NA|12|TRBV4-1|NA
TGCGCCAGCAGCCAAGTAGCTGGAACTTTGTACTTC
CASSQVAGTLYF
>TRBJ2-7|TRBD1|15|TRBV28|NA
TGTGCCAGCAGGCTAATGACAGGGTTGACCTACGAGCAGTACTTC
CASRLMTGLTYEQYF
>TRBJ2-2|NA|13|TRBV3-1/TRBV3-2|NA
TGTGCCAGCAGCCCGACCATGGCCGGGGAGCTGTTTTTT
CASSPTMAGELFF
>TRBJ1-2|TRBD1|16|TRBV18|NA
TGTGCCAGCTCACATACACTACAGGGGTCATTGGATGGCTACACCTTC
CASSHTLQGSLDGYTF
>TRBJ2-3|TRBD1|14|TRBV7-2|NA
TGTGCCAGCAGCTTAGTGCAGGGGGCAGATACGCAGTATTTT
CASSLVQGADTQYF
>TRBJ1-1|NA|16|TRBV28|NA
TGTGCCAGCACGACACCGACCGACAGATATTCCGATGAAGCTTTCTTT
CASTTPTDRYSDEAFF
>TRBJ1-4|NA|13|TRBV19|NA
TGTGCCAGTAAGATGGCTCGGCGAGAGAAACTGTTTTTT
CASKMARREKLFF
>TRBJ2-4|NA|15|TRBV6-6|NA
TGTGCCAGCGGCCTGAGCGGACAAGCCAAAAACATTCAGTACTTC
CASGLSGQAKNIQYF
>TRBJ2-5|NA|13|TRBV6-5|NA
TGTGCCAGCAGTTACTCGTCGCGGGAGACCCAGTACTTC
CASSYSSRETQYF
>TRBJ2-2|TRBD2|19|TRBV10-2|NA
TGCGCCAGCAGTGTAGTGGCTAGCGGGTCCCACGCGAACACCGGGGAGCTGTTTTTT
CASSVVASGSHANTGELFF
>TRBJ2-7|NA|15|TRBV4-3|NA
TGCGCCAGCAGCCCCAAGAGGGAAAGGAGATACGAGCAGTACTTC
CASSPKRERRYEQYF
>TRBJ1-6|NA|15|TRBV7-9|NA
TGTGCCAGCAGCTTAGGGGGAAGTAGGAATTCACCCCTCCACTTT
CASSLGGSRNSPLHF
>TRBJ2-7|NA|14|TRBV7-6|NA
TGTGCCAGCAGCCAAGGGGGTCCCCAGTCCGAGCAGTACTTC
CASSQGGPQSEQYF
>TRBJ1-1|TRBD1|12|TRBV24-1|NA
TGTGCCACCAAGACAGGGGAGGGGGAAGCTTTCTTT
CATKTGEGEAFF
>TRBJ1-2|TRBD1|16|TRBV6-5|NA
TGTGCCAGCAGTTACTCAGGGGACAGGACCTACTATGGCTACACCTTC
CASSYSGDRTYYGYTF
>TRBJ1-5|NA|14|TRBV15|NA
TGTGCCACCAGCAAGGGACACGCGAATCAGCCCCAGCATTTT
CATSKGHANQPQHF
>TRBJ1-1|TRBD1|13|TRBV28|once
TGTGCCAGCAGTTCAGGGGGAAACACTGAAGCTTTCTTT
CASSSGGNTEAFF
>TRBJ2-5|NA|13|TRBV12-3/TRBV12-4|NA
TGTGCCAGCAGACCAACAGGGCAAGAGACCCAGTACTTC
CASRPTGQETQYF